The next 17 T cell receptor beta chains were all read from a single sample in a study of metastatic and nonmetastatic thyroid tumors (dated by TCRdb to 2018 to 2020). Libraries were prepared through PCR. Sequencing relied on an Illumina HiSeq 4000. The public reads were run again by TCRdb, first through fastp at Q25 and then through MiXCR, and only productive beta chains were kept. For this sample the table gives approximately 17,000 clones, of which around 29% were detected only once. Roughly 12% of the sample belongs to the ten largest clones. No treatment had been received by any patient before thyroid surgery. Sequenced input: adjacent normal tissue. These receptors came from a female donor with papillary thyroid cancer or a benign thyroid nodule (not recorded which). Some clones in this sample may be carry-over from other donors' samples.

This clone was counted only a few times. DNA of the CDR3: TGTGCCAGCAGACTCACAGGGTTCGGATTTTACGAGCAGTACTTC. This gives the protein CASRLTGFGFYEQYF. The chain employs TRBV2 and TRBJ2-7, with D maybe TRBD1 (6 bases). Deletions cut 6 bases from V and 4 bases from J, with 19 bases between. CDR3 length: 15 residues. The V gene's germline CDR1 is SNHLY and CDR2 FYNNEI.

This clone was seen repeatedly, ten times or more. The chain carries TRBV6-2 or TRBV6-3 and TRBJ2-1, with D possibly TRBD2 on 5 matching bases. The length of the CDR3 is 14 residues. The germline gives CDR1 MNHEY, CDR2 SVGEGT. Trimming took off 5 bases at V and 0 bases at J, with 8 bases between the two ends. The CDR3 reads CASSASSSYNEQFF. The CDR3 bases are TGTGCCAGCAGTGCTAGCAGCTCCTACAATGAGCAGTTCTTC.

This chain joins TRBV20-1 and TRBJ2-7, with 7 positions matching TRBD1. Looked up from germline, CDR1 is DFQATT and CDR2 is SNEGSKA (reference sequence). This CDR3 has 13 residues. V lost 5 bases and J lost 5; bases outside the gene matches: 9. CDR3 amino acids: CSASDRVGDEQYF. For the CDR3, the DNA is TGCAGTGCTTCAGACAGGGTCGGGGACGAGCAGTACTTC.

In its sample, this clone was seen a few times. The V and J genes are TRBV10-3 and TRBJ2-7; 11 nucleotides match TRBD1. V lost 6 bases and J lost 3; bases outside the gene matches: 7. The CDR3 runs 15 residues. Germline loops: CDR1 ENHRY, CDR2 SYGVKD. The CDR3 sequence: CAISWLGTGGYEQYF. CDR3 DNA sequence: TGTGCCATCAGCTGGCTAGGGACAGGGGGCTACGAGCAGTACTTC.

Turning to this clone: An end of the junction does not agree with germline; a read error may underlie this. The chain carries TRBV2 and TRBJ1-1; tentative D call: TRBD1 (5 bases). The CDR3 length is 15 residues. The V gene's germline CDR1 is SNHLY and CDR2 FYNNEI. In DNA form, the CDR3 reads TGTGCCAGCAGTCGAACGACAGAAATGAACACTGAAGCCTTCTTT. Translating gives CASSRTTEMNTEAFF.

This clone is medium-sized in the sample. The J gene is TRBJ1-4, the V gene TRBV15, with 10 nucleotides matching TRBD1. Trimming removed 0 bases from V and 9 bases from J; junction bases left unmatched: 4. Germline lookup yields CDR1 LNHNV and CDR2 YYDKDF (reference sequence). The CDR3 contains 15 residues. DNA of the CDR3: TGTGCCACCAGCAGAGATAGGGACAGGGGTAAAAAACTGTTTTTT. Protein: CATSRDRDRGKKLFF.

This chain joins TRBV6-1 and TRBJ2-7; TRBD2 agrees at 8 bases. Per the germline V gene, CDR1 is MNHNS and CDR2 is SASEGT. The CDR3 extends over 16 amino acids. V gave up 6 bases and J gave up 0 bases; unmatched junction bases: 10. Here the CDR3 DNA reads TGTGCCAGCAGAAGGGGTCTGGGGACTAGCTCCTACGAGCAGTACTTC. This translates into CASRRGLGTSSYEQYF.

Only a few counts were recorded for this clone. The chain combines TRBV6-6 with TRBJ1-1; TRBD1 matches at 7 bases. Germline V gene data show CDR1 as MNHNY and CDR2 as SVGAGI (reference sequence). CDR3 length: 15 amino acids. V gave up 0 bases and J gave up 5 bases; unmatched junction bases: 6. The CDR3 spells CASSYSPRGRTEAFF. CDR3 DNA sequence: TGTGCCAGCAGTTACTCTCCCAGGGGGAGGACTGAAGCTTTCTTT.

The V gene is TRBV19, the J gene TRBJ2-2; D is uncertain. The CDR3 has 17 amino acids. Trimming left V 3 bases short and J 0 bases short, with 14 bases between. CDR1 and CDR2 (germline): LNHDA, SQIVND (reference sequence). CDR3 nucleotides: TGTGCCAGTAGTATGGGCGGAGTTGCTACGAACACCGGGGAGCTGTTTTTT. The encoded protein is CASSMGGVATNTGELFF.

The table lists this clone with many counts. CDR3 bases: TGTGCCAGCAGTTTCATGCGGGGTATGAACACTGAAGCTTTCTTT. Protein product: CASSFMRGMNTEAFF. The V gene is TRBV6-1, the J gene TRBJ1-1, with unresolved D. This CDR3 contains 15 residues. Germline V gene sequence: CDR1 MNHNS, CDR2 SASEGT. V shed 5 bases and J shed 0 bases, with 13 bases lying between them.

This clone is labeled as medium-sized. The CDR3 loop is CASSLIAGTPGAFF. In DNA, the CDR3 is TGTGCCAGCAGCTTAATCGCGGGTACCCCGGGAGCTTTCTTT. V usage is TRBV11-2 and J usage is TRBJ1-1; no clear D. This CDR3 region has 14 residues. V lost 2 bases to trimming and J lost 10 bases, with 17 bases between them. Germline CDR1 and CDR2: SGHAT and FQNNGV. Full variable domain (remainder filled in from reference TRBV11-2 and TRBJ1-1): EAGVAQSPRYKIIEKRQSVAFWCNPISGHATLYWYQQILGQGPKLLIQFQNNGVVDDSQLPKDRFSAERLKGVDSTLKIQPAKLEDSAVYLCASSLIAGTPGAFFGQGTRLTVV.

V gene TRBV28 combines with J gene TRBJ2-7; D remains unclear. Germline CDR1 and CDR2: MDHEN and SYDVKM. V lost 6 bases and J lost 0, with 6 bases in between. This CDR3 spans 12 amino acids. CDR3 DNA sequence: TGTGCCAGCAGCTCGAGCTCCTACGAGCAGTACTTC. Amino acids: CASSSSSYEQYF.

The gene calls are TRBV4-1 and TRBJ2-7; TRBD1 aligns across 7 bases. The length of the CDR3 is 15 residues. Germline trimming cut 4 bases from V and 2 bases from J; bases unmatched to any gene: 8. CDR1 MGHRA and CDR2 YSYEKL come from the germline V gene. The DNA of the CDR3 is TGCGCCAGCAGCCTCAGCCCGGGACAGCCCTACGAGCAGTACTTC. It yields the protein CASSLSPGQPYEQYF.

This clone was picked up a small number of times. Compared with germline, one end of the junction differs, possibly owing to a read error. The genes are TRBV2 and TRBJ2-1; D is possibly TRBD2 (5 bases). The CDR3 runs to 15 residues. Germline assignment: CDR1 SNHLY and CDR2 FYNNEI. Written as DNA, the CDR3 is TGTGCCAGCAGCGAAGGACTGCCCTCCTACAATGAGCAGTTCTTC. Its protein product is CASSEGLPSYNEQFF.

Sample share makes this clone large. The J gene is TRBJ1-2, the V gene TRBV30; D call uncertain. From germline, CDR1 is GTSNPN and CDR2 SVGIG (reference sequence). The CDR3 sequence is 12 residues long. Between the trimmed V and J ends, which lost 0 bases and 4 bases, there was a span of 6 bases. The CDR3 nucleotides are TGTGCCTGGAGTGTCGGTGGCTATGGCTACACCTTC. The encoded protein is CAWSVGGYGYTF.

This clone was detected a few times. The chain recombines TRBV12-3 or TRBV12-4 with TRBJ2-6; D gene uncertain. CDR3 length: 15 amino acids. V dropped 0 bases and J dropped 4 bases, with 7 bases sitting between them. The CDR3: CASSLALVGANVLTF. Written as DNA, the CDR3 is TGTGCCAGCAGTTTAGCGCTAGTCGGGGCCAACGTCCTGACTTTC.

The V gene is TRBV20-1, the J gene TRBJ2-7, with D possibly called TRBD1 or TRBD2 (5 bases each). This CDR3 comprises 15 residues. The V end lost 3 bases, the J end lost 2 bases, and 17 bases lay between the germline ends. CDR1 DFQATT and CDR2 SNEGSKA come from the germline V gene (reference sequence). The CDR3 DNA reads as TGCAGTGCTAGCGCCTACGGGACGGCGACCTACGAGCAGTACTTC. It translates to CSASAYGTATYEQYF.